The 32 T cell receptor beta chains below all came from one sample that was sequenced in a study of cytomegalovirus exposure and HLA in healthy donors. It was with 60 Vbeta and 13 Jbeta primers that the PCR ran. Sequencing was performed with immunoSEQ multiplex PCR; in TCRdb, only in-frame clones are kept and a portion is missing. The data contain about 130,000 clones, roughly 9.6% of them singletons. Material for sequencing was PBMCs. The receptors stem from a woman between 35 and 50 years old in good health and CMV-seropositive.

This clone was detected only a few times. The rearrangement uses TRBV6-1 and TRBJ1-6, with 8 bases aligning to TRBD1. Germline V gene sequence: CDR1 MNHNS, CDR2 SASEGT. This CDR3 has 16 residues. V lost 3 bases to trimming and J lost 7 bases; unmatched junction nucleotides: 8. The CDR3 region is CASSEDRVGGNSPLHF. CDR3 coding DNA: TGTGCCAGCAGTGAGGACAGGGTAGGAGGCAATTCACCCCTCCACTTT.

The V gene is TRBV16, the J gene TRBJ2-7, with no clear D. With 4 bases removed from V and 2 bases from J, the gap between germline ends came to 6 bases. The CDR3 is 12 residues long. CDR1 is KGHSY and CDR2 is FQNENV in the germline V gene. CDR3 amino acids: CASSRTPYEQYF. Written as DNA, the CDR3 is TGTGCCAGCAGCCGTACACCCTACGAGCAGTACTTC.

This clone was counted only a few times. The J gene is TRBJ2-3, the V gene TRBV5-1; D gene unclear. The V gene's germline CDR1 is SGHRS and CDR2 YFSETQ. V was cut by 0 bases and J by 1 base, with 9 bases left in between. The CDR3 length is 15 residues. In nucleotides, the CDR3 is TGCGCCAGCAGCTTGGAGGTTGCGGGCACAGATACGCAGTATTTT. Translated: CASSLEVAGTDTQYF.

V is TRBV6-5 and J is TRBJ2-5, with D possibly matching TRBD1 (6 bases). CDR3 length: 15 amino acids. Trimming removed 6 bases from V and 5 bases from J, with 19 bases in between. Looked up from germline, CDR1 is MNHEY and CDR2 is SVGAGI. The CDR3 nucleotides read TGTGCCAGCAGCAGTTCGGGACAAACTGAGGAGACCCAGTACTTC. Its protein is CASSSSGQTEETQYF.

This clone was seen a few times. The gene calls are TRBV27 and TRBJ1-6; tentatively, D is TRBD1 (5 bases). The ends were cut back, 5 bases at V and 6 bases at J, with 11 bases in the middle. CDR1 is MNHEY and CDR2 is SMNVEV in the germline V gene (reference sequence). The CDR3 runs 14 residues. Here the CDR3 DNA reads TGTGCCAGCAGTCCCTGGGGGGGTAATTCACCCCTCCACTTT. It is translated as CASSPWGGNSPLHF.

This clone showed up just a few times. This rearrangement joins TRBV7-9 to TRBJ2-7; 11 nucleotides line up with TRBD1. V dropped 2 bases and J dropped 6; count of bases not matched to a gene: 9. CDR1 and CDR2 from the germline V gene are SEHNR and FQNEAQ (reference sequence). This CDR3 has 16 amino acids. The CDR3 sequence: CASSLRDRGFVAEQYF. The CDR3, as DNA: TGTGCCAGCAGCTTACGGGACAGGGGGTTTGTAGCCGAGCAGTACTTC.

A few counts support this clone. DNA for the CDR3: TGTGCCAGCAGTTTCTATGGGGAGAATTCACCCCTCCACTTT. This encodes CASSFYGENSPLHF. The J gene is TRBJ1-6, the V gene TRBV2; D is unclear. CDR3 length: 14 amino acids. V lost 5 bases to trimming and J lost 7 bases, with 12 bases between them. In germline, CDR1 is SNHLY, CDR2 FYNNEI.

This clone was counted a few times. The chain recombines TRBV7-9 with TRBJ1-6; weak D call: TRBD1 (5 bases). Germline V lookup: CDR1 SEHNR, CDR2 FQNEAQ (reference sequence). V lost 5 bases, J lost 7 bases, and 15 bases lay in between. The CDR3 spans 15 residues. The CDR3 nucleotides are TGTGCCAGCAGCCCCCAGGAAAGGGGAAATTCACCCCTCCACTTT. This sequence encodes CASSPQERGNSPLHF.

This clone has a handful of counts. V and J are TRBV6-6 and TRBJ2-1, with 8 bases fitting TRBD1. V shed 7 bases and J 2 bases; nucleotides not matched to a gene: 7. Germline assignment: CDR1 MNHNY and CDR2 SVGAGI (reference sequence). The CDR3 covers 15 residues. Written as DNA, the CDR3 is TGTGCCAGCACTTCCGACAGGGGCCCCTACAATGAGCAGTTCTTC. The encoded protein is CASTSDRGPYNEQFF.

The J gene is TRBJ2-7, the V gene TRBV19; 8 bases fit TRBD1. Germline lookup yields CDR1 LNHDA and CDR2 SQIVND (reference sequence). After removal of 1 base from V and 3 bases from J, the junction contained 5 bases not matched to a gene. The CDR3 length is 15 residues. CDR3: CASSIVWDRLYEQYF. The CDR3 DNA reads TGTGCCAGTAGTATAGTCTGGGACAGGCTCTACGAGCAGTACTTC.

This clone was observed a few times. CDR3 DNA sequence: TGTGCCAGCAGCCGTAGCGGGGGATCCTACAATGAGCAGTTCTTC. This sequence encodes CASSRSGGSYNEQFF. The V call is TRBV7-6, the J call TRBJ2-1, with TRBD2 matching over 9 bases. Germline V gene data show CDR1 as SGHVS and CDR2 as FNYEAQ. V was pared by 5 bases and J by 1 base, with 3 bases of the junction left unmatched. The CDR3 length is 15 residues.

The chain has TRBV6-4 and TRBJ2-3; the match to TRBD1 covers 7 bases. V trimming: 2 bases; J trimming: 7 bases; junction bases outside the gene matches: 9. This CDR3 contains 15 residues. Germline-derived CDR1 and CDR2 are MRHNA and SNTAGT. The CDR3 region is CASSDEGAWMNTQYF. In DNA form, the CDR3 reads TGTGCCAGCAGTGACGAGGGGGCCTGGATGAATACGCAGTATTTT.

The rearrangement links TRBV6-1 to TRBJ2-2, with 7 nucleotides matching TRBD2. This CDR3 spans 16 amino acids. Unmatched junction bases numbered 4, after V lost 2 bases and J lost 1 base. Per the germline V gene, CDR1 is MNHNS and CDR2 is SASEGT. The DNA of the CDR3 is TGTGCCAGCAGTGAATGGGGCGGGGGGAACACCGGGGAGCTGTTTTTT. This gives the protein CASSEWGGGNTGELFF.

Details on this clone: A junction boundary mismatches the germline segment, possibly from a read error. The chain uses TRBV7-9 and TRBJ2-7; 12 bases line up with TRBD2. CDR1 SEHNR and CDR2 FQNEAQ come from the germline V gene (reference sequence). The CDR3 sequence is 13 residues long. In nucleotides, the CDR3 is TGTGCCAGCAGCCCCTTAATAACTAGCGGGGGGACCTTC. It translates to CASSPLITSGGTF.

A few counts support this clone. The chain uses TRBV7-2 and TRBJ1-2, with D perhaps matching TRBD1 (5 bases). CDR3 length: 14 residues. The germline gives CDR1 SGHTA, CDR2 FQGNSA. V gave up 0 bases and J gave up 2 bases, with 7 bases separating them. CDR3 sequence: CASSLAPGNYGYTF. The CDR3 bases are TGTGCCAGCAGCTTAGCTCCAGGGAACTATGGCTACACCTTC.

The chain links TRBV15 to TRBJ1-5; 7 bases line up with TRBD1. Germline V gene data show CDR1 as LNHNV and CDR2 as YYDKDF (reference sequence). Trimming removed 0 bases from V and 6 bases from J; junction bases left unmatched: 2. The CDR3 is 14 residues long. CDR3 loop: CATSREQGFQPQHF. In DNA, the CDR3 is TGTGCCACCAGCAGAGAACAGGGGTTTCAGCCCCAGCATTTT.

The CDR3 loop is CASSEELGTDTQYF. The CDR3 nucleotides are TGTGCCAGCAGTGAAGAATTAGGCACAGATACGCAGTATTTT. The genes are TRBV25-1 and TRBJ2-3; D remains ambiguous. V lost 2 bases and J lost 1, with 7 bases in between. This CDR3 spans 14 amino acids. The germline CDR1 and CDR2 sequences are MGHDK and SYGVNS.

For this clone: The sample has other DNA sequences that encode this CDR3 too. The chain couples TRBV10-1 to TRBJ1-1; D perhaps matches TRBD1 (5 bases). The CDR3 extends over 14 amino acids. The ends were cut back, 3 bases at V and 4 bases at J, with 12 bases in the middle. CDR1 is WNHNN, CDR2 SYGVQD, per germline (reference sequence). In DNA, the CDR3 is TGCGCCAGCAGTGACGGGGGATCTATCACTGAAGCTTTCTTT. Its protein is CASSDGGSITEAFF.

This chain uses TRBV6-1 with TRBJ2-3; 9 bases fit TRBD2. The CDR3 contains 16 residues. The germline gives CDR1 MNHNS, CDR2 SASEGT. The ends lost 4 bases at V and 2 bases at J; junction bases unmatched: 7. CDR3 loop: CASSAGTSIVTDTQYF. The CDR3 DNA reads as TGTGCCAGCAGTGCCGGGACTAGCATCGTCACAGATACGCAGTATTTT.

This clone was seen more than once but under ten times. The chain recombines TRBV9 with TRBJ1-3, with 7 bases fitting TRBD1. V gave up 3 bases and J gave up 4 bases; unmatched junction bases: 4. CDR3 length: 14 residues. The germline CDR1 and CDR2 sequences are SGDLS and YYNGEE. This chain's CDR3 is CASSGDRVGNTIYF. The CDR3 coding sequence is TGTGCCAGCAGCGGCGACAGGGTAGGAAACACCATATATTTT.

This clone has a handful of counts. CDR3 bases: TGTGCCAGCAGCTTATATTTGGGACAGGGGCGGGAGCTGTTTTTT. Protein: CASSLYLGQGRELFF. This chain joins TRBV7-8 and TRBJ2-2, with 10 positions matching TRBD1. The V gene end was trimmed by 2 bases and the J gene end by 9 bases; junction bases not matched to a gene: 6. Germline CDR1 reads SGHVS; CDR2 reads FQNEAQ. This CDR3 comprises 15 residues. The entire variable domain, with the rest obtained from reference TRBV7-8 and TRBJ2-2, is as follows: GAGVSQSPRYKVAKRGQDVALRCDPISGHVSLFWYQQALGQGPEFLTYFQNEAQLDKSGLPSDRFFAERPEGSVSTLKIQRTQQEDSAVYLCASSLYLGQGRELFFGEGSRLTVL.

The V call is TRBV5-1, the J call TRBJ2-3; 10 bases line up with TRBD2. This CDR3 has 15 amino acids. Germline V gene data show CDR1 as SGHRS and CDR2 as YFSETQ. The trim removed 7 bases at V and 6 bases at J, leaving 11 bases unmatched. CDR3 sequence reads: CASGRAGGPVDTQYF. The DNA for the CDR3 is TGCGCCAGCGGGAGAGCGGGGGGGCCGGTGGATACGCAGTATTTT.

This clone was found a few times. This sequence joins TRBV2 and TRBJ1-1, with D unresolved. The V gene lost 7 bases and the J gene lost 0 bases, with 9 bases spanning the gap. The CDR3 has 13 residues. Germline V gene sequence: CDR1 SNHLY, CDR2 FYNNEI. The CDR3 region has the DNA TGTGCCAGCATCCTAATAATGAACACTGAAGCTTTCTTT. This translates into CASILIMNTEAFF.

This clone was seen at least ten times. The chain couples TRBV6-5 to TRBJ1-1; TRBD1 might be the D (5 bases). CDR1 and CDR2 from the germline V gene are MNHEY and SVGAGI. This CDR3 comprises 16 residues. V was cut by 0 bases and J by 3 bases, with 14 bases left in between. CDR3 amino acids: CASSYSSTAMDTEAFF. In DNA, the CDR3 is TGTGCCAGCAGTTACTCTTCGACAGCGATGGACACTGAAGCTTTCTTT.

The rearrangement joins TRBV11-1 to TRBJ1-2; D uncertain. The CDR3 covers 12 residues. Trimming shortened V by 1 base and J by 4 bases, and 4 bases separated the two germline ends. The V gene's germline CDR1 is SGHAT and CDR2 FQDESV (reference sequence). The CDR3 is CASSLGPYGYTF. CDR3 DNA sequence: TGTGCCAGCAGCTTAGGGCCCTATGGCTACACCTTC.

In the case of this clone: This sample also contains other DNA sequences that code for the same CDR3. CDR3 nucleotides: TGCGCCAGCAGCTTGGGACTAGCGGGCGGGCAAGAGACCCAGTACTTC. This translates into CASSLGLAGGQETQYF. This rearrangement joins TRBV5-1 to TRBJ2-5; 10 bases align to TRBD2. Losses at the gene ends were 0 bases for V and 2 bases for J; bases not matched to a gene: 4. Germline loops: CDR1 SGHRS, CDR2 YFSETQ. The CDR3 totals 16 residues.

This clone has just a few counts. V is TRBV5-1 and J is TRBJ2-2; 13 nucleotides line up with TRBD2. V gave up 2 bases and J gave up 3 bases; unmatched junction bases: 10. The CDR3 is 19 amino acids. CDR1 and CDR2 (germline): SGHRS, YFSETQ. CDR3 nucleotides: TGCGCCAGCAGCTTATCACTAGCGGGGGGGCATTTGGACACCGGGGAGCTGTTTTTT. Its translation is CASSLSLAGGHLDTGELFF.

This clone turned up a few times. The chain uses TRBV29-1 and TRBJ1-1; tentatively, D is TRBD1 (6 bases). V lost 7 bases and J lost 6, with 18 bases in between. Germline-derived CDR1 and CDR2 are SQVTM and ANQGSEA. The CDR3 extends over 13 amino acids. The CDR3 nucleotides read TGCAGCGCCGATACAGGGAATACCGCTGAAGCTTTCTTT. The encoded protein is CSADTGNTAEAFF.

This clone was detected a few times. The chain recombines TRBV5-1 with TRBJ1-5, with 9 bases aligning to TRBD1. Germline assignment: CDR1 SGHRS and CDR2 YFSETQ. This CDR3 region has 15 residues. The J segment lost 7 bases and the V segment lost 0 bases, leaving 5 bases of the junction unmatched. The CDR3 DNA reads TGCGCCAGCAGCTTGGAAGGACAGGGGAAGCAGCCCCAGCATTTT. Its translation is CASSLEGQGKQPQHF.

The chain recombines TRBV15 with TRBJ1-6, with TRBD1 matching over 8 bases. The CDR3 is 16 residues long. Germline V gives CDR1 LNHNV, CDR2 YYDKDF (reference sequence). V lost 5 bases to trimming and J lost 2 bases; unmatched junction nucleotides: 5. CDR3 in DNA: TGTGCCACCAGCTTCGGACAGGGTACCTATAATTCACCCCTCCACTTT. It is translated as CATSFGQGTYNSPLHF.

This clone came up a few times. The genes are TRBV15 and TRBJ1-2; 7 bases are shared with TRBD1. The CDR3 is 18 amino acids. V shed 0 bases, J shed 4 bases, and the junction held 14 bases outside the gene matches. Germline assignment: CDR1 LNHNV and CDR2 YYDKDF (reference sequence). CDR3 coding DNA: TGTGCCACCAGCAGAGAGTTAGAACAGACAGGGACCCGCTATGGCTACACCTTC. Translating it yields CATSRELEQTGTRYGYTF.

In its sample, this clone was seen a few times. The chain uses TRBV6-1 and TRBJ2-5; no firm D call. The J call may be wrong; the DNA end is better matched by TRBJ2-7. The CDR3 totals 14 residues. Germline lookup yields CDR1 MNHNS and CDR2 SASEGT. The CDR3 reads CASSELVSLGEQYF. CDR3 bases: TGTGCCAGCAGTGAATTGGTCTCGTTGGGCGAGCAGTACTTC.